This TCR beta chain was sequenced for a study of blood T cells in healthy people across ages. A few counts support this clonotype. For the second PCR, which ran for roughly 6 to 11 cycles, a sample-barcoded 5' primer and a J-beta primer mix were used. One entry per CDR3 protein, called by TCRdb with MiXCR from the 5' RACE reads. The sample has roughly 800,000 distinct CDR3 sequences, approximately 25% seen once. In addition, the sample was reused for a study of T cells of mothers and their children.

Sequenced: blood. The TCR originated in a boy aged 10-17 years in good health.

CDR3 coding DNA: TGCAGCGTTGGCCCGGGGGTGACAGGACTGATTGAAGCTTTCTTT. It codes for CSVGPGVTGLIEAFF. V is TRBV29-1 and J is TRBJ1-1; D is possibly TRBD1 (6 bases). The CDR3 contains 15 residues. Germline-derived CDR1 and CDR2 are SQVTM and ANQGSEA. V gave up 4 bases and J gave up 7 bases, with 22 bases separating them.